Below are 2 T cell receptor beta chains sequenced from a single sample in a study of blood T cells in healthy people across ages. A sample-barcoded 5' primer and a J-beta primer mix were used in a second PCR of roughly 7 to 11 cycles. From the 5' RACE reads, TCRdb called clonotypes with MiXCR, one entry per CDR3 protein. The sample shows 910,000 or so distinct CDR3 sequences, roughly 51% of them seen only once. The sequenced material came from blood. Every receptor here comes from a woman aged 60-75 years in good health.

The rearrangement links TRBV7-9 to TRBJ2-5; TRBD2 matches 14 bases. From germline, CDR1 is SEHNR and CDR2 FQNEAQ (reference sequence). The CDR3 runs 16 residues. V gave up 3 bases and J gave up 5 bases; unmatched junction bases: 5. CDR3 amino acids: CASSLGLAGDGETQYF. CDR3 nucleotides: TGTGCCAGCAGCTTGGGACTAGCGGGAGATGGGGAGACCCAGTACTTC.

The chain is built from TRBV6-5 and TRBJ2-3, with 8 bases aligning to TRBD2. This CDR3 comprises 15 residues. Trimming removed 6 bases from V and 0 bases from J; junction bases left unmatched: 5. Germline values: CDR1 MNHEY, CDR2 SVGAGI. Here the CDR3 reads CASSIAGTSTDTQYF. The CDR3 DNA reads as TGTGCCAGCAGCATAGCGGGGACTAGCACAGATACGCAGTATTTT.